This T cell receptor (beta chain) was sequenced in a study of blood T cells in healthy people across ages. Findings and limits, study-wide: Getting older went along with TCR beta diversity per million T cells dropping roughly linearly. Total diversity from one million sequenced T cells was likely underestimated.

PCR was performed a second time for about 7 to 12 cycles using a sample-barcoded 5' primer and a J-beta primer mix. Each of the samples gave a minimum of 2.5 million paired-end reads that contained CDR3. Via MiXCR, TCRdb re-called the 5' RACE reads, giving one row per CDR3 protein. Of roughly 2 million distinct CDR3 sequences in the sample, roughly 50% were seen once. Trimming left V 3 bases short and J 9 bases short, with 8 bases between. CDR1 MDHEN and CDR2 SYDVKM come from the germline V gene. The CDR3 has 11 residues. A word on this clonotype: Its antigen is still unknown.

The receptor's source is a woman aged 40-49 years in good health. The V gene is TRBV28, the J gene TRBJ1-2; D is ambiguous. Sequencing was done on a sample of blood. CDR3 coding DNA: TGTGCCAGCAGTTTGGAAGGTAGCTACACCTTC. This gives the protein CASSLEGSYTF.